Only one count was recorded for the clone carrying this T cell receptor (beta chain). This sample was included in a study of blood T cells in healthy people across ages. V shed 2 bases and J shed 3 bases, with 11 bases lying between them. The CDR3 contains 14 residues. CDR1 and CDR2 (germline): LGHNA, YSLEER. Using a J-beta primer mix together with a sample-barcoded 5' primer, a second PCR was run for about 6 to 12 cycles. MiXCR was run by TCRdb on the 5' RACE reads, yielding one entry per CDR3 protein. Counted here are approximately 670,000 distinct CDR3 sequences, less than 45% occurring once; the ten biggest clones make up about 30%.

The J gene is TRBJ2-7, the V gene TRBV4-3; D unclear. The sequence was obtained from a man older than 75 in good health. Sample: blood. The CDR3 here is CASSQQERSYEQYF. The CDR3 DNA sequence: TGCGCCAGCAGCCAACAGGAGAGAAGCTACGAGCAGTACTTC.